These T cell receptor beta chains were read from a single sample in a study of shared clonotypes between healthy human individuals. Assay used: immunoSEQ multiplex PCR; TCRdb lists only in-frame clones, some missing. The sample has approximately 1.9 million clones; about 93% are singletons. Sequenced input: naive CD8+ T cells from PBMCs. Source of these receptors: a young man in good health. Some clones in this sample may be carry-over from other donors' samples. The CDR3 runs from the conserved cysteine through the conserved F or W. The D gene is left open where the match is weak. The size of a clone is reported for some rows only, either as once, few or many, or as a class for expanded clones.

-	TRBJ2-1	TRBV27	TRBD1	CASSLNQGGWRYNEQFF	TGTGCCAGCAGTTTGAACCAAGGGGGCTGGCGATACAATGAGCAGTTCTTC
-	TRBJ1-2	TRBV30	TRBD1	CAWSATGARNYGYTF	TGTGCCTGGAGCGCCACAGGGGCGAGAAACTATGGCTACACCTTC
-	TRBJ2-1	TRBV6-5	TRBD1	CATRTGETYNEQFF	TGTGCCACTAGGACAGGGGAAACCTACAATGAGCAGTTCTTC
-	TRBJ2-7	TRBV13	-	CASSSRIALSYEQYF	TGTGCCAGCAGCTCCCGTATCGCGCTCTCCTACGAGCAGTACTTC
few	TRBJ1-5	TRBV19	TRBD1	CASTPTGTGNQPQHF	TGTGCCAGTACCCCTACCGGGACAGGGAATCAGCCCCAGCATTTT
-	TRBJ2-7	TRBV5-5	-	CASSLETSHYEQYF	TGTGCCAGCAGCTTGGAGACTAGTCATTACGAGCAGTACTTC
-	TRBJ2-3	TRBV6-4	TRBD1	CASAQTGTGGTDTQYF	TGTGCCAGCGCCCAAACCGGGACAGGGGGCACAGATACGCAGTATTTT
-	TRBJ2-5	TRBV21-1	-	CASSNSRAPWLAETQETQYF	TGTGCCAGCAGCAATAGTAGGGCTCCTTGGCTAGCGGAGACCCAAGAGACCCAGTACTTC
-	TRBJ1-1	TRBV19	-	CASSDSGRGDTEAFF	TGTGCCAGTAGTGACAGTGGCAGGGGTGACACTGAAGCTTTCTTT
-	TRBJ2-7	TRBV28	TRBD1	CASSPGQGDSYEQYF	TGTGCCAGCAGTCCTGGACAGGGAGACTCCTACGAGCAGTACTTC
once	TRBJ1-1	TRBV9	TRBD1	CASSASRGTGFLDTEAFF	TGTGCCAGCAGCGCCTCACGGGGGACAGGGTTTTTGGACACTGAAGCTTTCTTT
-	TRBJ2-3	TRBV5-1	-	CASRKPEGLSSTDTQYF	TGCGCCAGCAGGAAGCCTGAAGGGTTGTCTAGCACAGATACGCAGTATTTT
-	TRBJ2-7	TRBV29-1	-	CSVEKGRGEQYF	TGCAGCGTTGAAAAGGGTCGCGGCGAGCAGTACTTC
-	TRBJ2-1	TRBV27	TRBD2	CASGFSGRGPVF	TGTGCCAGCGGCTTTAGCGGGAGAGGTCCGGTCTTC
-	TRBJ2-2	TRBV7-3	-	CASSLSWGNTGELFF	TGTGCCAGCAGCTTATCCTGGGGAAACACCGGGGAGCTGTTTTTT
-	TRBJ1-2	TRBV19	TRBD1	CASSIRGPSYGYTF	TGTGCCAGTAGTATAAGGGGGCCGTCGTATGGCTACACCTTC
-	TRBJ1-4	TRBV27	-	CASRVTGNEKLFF	TGTGCCAGCAGGGTGACGGGGAATGAAAAACTGTTTTTT
-	TRBJ2-3	TRBV21-1	-	CASSNRGTPGPDTQYF	TGTGCCAGCAGCAATAGGGGGACCCCTGGACCAGATACGCAGTATTTT
once	TRBJ1-2	TRBV4-3	-	CASSLTSAGYGYTF	TGCGCCAGCAGCCTCACTTCGGCGGGCTATGGCTACACCTTC
-	TRBJ1-2	TRBV29-1	-	CSVEGRDTSYGYTF	TGCAGCGTTGAAGGTCGGGACACCTCGTATGGCTACACCTTC
-	TRBJ2-2	TRBV11-2	-	CASGAREKGTGELFF	TGTGCCAGCGGCGCCCGGGAAAAGGGGACCGGGGAGCTGTTTTTT
-	TRBJ2-3	TRBV27	-	CASSPAWGTDTQYF	TGTGCCAGCAGTCCTGCGTGGGGCACAGATACGCAGTATTTT
-	TRBJ2-7	TRBV4-3	-	CASSQDRDGSYEQYF	TGCGCCAGCAGCCAAGATCGAGACGGGAGCTACGAGCAGTACTTC
-	TRBJ1-4	TRBV28	-	CASSSGATNEKLFF	TGTGCCAGCAGTTCAGGGGCAACTAATGAAAAACTGTTTTTT
-	TRBJ2-7	TRBV7-9	TRBD1	CASSTGDRYEQYF	TGTGCCAGCAGCACCGGGGACAGGTACGAGCAGTACTTC
-	TRBJ2-5	TRBV15	-	CATSRDWANQETQYF	TGTGCCACCAGCAGAGATTGGGCAAACCAAGAGACCCAGTACTTC
-	TRBJ1-1	TRBV15	TRBD1	CATSNQPDRGGEAFF	TGTGCCACCAGCAACCAGCCGGACAGGGGAGGGGAAGCTTTCTTT
-	TRBJ2-1	TRBV7-2	TRBD2	CASSMTSGRGDEQFF	TGTGCCAGCAGCATGACTAGCGGAAGAGGCGATGAGCAGTTCTTC
once	TRBJ2-7	TRBV6-6	-	CASSYSTSYEQYF	TGTGCCAGCAGTTATTCGACATCTTACGAGCAGTACTTC
-	TRBJ2-7	TRBV5-1	-	CASSLGFVQTSYEQYF	TGCGCCAGCAGCTTGGGTTTCGTCCAGACCTCCTACGAGCAGTACTTC
-	TRBJ1-4	TRBV27	-	CASSLGLGTNEKLFF	TGTGCCAGCAGTTTAGGGCTGGGCACTAATGAAAAACTGTTTTTT
-	TRBJ2-5	TRBV13	-	CASSLESKETQYF	TGTGCCAGCAGCTTAGAGTCAAAGGAGACCCAGTACTTC
-	TRBJ2-3	TRBV14	-	CASSQGLASTDTQYF	TGTGCCAGCAGCCAGGGGCTTGCTAGCACAGATACGCAGTATTTT
-	TRBJ2-1	TRBV7-8	-	CASSSYEGRSYNEQFF	TGTGCCAGCAGCTCCTACGAGGGGCGCAGCTACAATGAGCAGTTCTTC
-	TRBJ1-1	TRBV19	TRBD1	CASSIYSGQVNTEAFF	TGTGCCAGTAGTATATATAGCGGACAGGTGAACACTGAAGCTTTCTTT
-	TRBJ1-5	TRBV6-5	TRBD1	CASSHRQGSNQPQHF	TGTGCCAGCAGTCACAGACAGGGAAGCAATCAGCCCCAGCATTTT
-	TRBJ2-7	TRBV6-1	TRBD2	CAVLGGNHEQYF	TGTGCCGTCCTGGGGGGGAACCACGAGCAGTACTTC
-	TRBJ2-7	TRBV13	TRBD2	CASSLGRTSGRAGEQYF	TGTGCCAGCAGCTTAGGCCGGACTAGCGGGAGGGCCGGCGAGCAGTACTTC
-	TRBJ1-3	TRBV6-5	-	CASRSGTTGNTIYF	TGTGCCAGCAGGAGTGGGACAACTGGAAACACCATATATTTT
-	TRBJ1-2	TRBV19	-	CASTRGLEYYGYTF	TGTGCCAGTACCCGCGGTCTGGAATACTATGGCTACACCTTC
-	TRBJ2-5	TRBV7-2	-	CASSLGIGTPRETQYF	TGTGCCAGCAGCTTAGGTATCGGGACCCCTCGGGAGACCCAGTACTTC
-	TRBJ2-5	TRBV6-6	TRBD1	CASSQRGTEQQTQYF	TGTGCCAGCAGTCAAAGAGGGACAGAGCAACAGACCCAGTACTTC
-	TRBJ2-7	TRBV28	TRBD1	CASSPGETGVYEQYF	TGTGCCAGCAGCCCCGGAGAGACAGGGGTCTACGAGCAGTACTTC
-	TRBJ2-5	TRBV10-3	-	CAISESGALQETQYF	TGTGCCATCAGTGAGTCGGGGGCCCTCCAAGAGACCCAGTACTTC
once	TRBJ2-7	TRBV13	TRBD1	CASNYKGQLTYEQYF	TGTGCCAGCAACTACAAGGGACAGCTCACCTACGAGCAGTACTTC
-	TRBJ1-2	TRBV5-6	-	CASSLAGRPGGYTF	TGTGCCAGCAGCTTGGCCGGTCGCCCAGGCGGCTACACCTTC
-	TRBJ1-2	TRBV18	-	CASSPSRGGFPDGYTF	TGTGCCAGCTCACCTTCACGTGGGGGTTTTCCGGACGGCTACACCTTC
-	TRBJ2-2	TRBV19	TRBD2	CASSIGLAGGYTGELFF	TGTGCCAGTAGTATAGGGCTAGCGGGAGGATACACCGGGGAGCTGTTTTTT
-	TRBJ2-1	TRBV27	TRBD1	CASSLGQGYNEQFF	TGTGCCAGCAGTTTAGGACAGGGCTACAATGAGCAGTTCTTC
-	TRBJ2-7	TRBV27	-	CASSLTGTYEQYF	TGTGCCAGCAGTTTGACAGGAACCTACGAGCAGTACTTC
-	TRBJ2-7	TRBV11-2	-	CASSSDLYEQYF	TGTGCCAGCAGCTCGGACCTCTACGAGCAGTACTTC
-	TRBJ2-2	TRBV28	-	CASTLEGSTGELFF	TGTGCCAGCACTTTGGAGGGTTCCACCGGGGAGCTGTTTTTT
once	TRBJ2-7	TRBV28	TRBD1	CASSFSGQGGDYEQYF	TGTGCCAGCAGTTTCTCCGGACAGGGGGGGGACTACGAGCAGTACTTC